These 17 T cell receptor beta chains were sequenced from one sample in a study of blood T cells in healthy people across ages. Through a sample-barcoded 5' primer and a J-beta primer mix, a second PCR was run for roughly 6 to 12 cycles. TCRdb redid the calling of the 5' RACE reads with MiXCR, one entry per CDR3 protein. This table has some 760,000 distinct CDR3 sequences, 25% appearing once. The sample was also reused in another study, on T cells of mothers and their children.

The specimen was blood. These receptors came from a boy aged 5-17 years in good health.

This clonotype was detected only a few times. The V call is TRBV2, the J call TRBJ1-1, with D tentatively TRBD1 (5 bases). Germline V gives CDR1 SNHLY, CDR2 FYNNEI. V dropped 6 bases and J dropped 8 bases, with 13 bases sitting between them. The CDR3 runs to 12 residues. The CDR3 DNA is TGTGCCAGCAGATTTCAGGGAACCGAAGCTTTCTTT. Translation gives CASRFQGTEAFF.

This chain joins TRBV6-6 and TRBJ1-1; 8 bases are a match to TRBD1. Trimming cost V 2 bases and J 4 bases; bases outside gene matches: 6. Germline CDR1 MNHNY, CDR2 SVGAGI (reference sequence). There are 15 residues in the CDR3. The CDR3 coding sequence is TGTGCCAGCAGTTACACTTCGACAGGGGCCACTGAAGCTTTCTTT. Its translation is CASSYTSTGATEAFF.

The chain couples TRBV4-2 to TRBJ2-5, with 13 nucleotides matching TRBD2. With 2 bases clipped from V and 5 bases from J, the junction kept 2 bases outside the gene matches. This CDR3 region has 15 residues. Germline V CDR1 and CDR2: LGHNA, YNFKEQ. CDR3 DNA sequence: TGTGCCAGCAGCCAATGGACTAGCGGGGGTGAGACCCAGTACTTC. The encoded protein is CASSQWTSGGETQYF.

This chain connects TRBV12-3 or TRBV12-4 to TRBJ2-3; 7 bases match TRBD2. There are 16 residues in the CDR3. V shed 4 bases and J 3 bases; nucleotides not matched to a gene: 10. The CDR3 nucleotides read TGTGCCAGCAGTTCCCGGGGGGTCCGATGGACAGATACGCAGTATTTT. This encodes CASSSRGVRWTDTQYF.

CDR3 amino acids: CASSLERGTSRMSYNEQFF. The CDR3 DNA reads TGTGCCAGCAGCTTAGAAAGGGGGACTAGCCGGATGTCCTACAATGAGCAGTTCTTC. The V and J genes are TRBV11-2 and TRBJ2-1, with TRBD2 matching over 9 bases. Germline V lookup: CDR1 SGHAT, CDR2 FQNNGV. The CDR3 is made up of 19 amino acids. Losses at the gene ends were 0 bases for V and 1 base for J; bases not matched to a gene: 10.

The chain employs TRBV28 and TRBJ1-2; D is perhaps TRBD1 (5 bases). Germline V gene sequence: CDR1 MDHEN, CDR2 SYDVKM. V lost 6 bases and J 4 bases, leaving 15 bases between the germline ends. The CDR3 contains 14 residues. DNA for the CDR3: TGTGCCAGCAGCCGGGGGGTTTTTACCTATGGCTACACCTTC. It encodes CASSRGVFTYGYTF.

The CDR3 here is CASSPSVINTSGRRNEQFF. CDR3 nucleotide sequence: TGTGCCAGCTCACCATCAGTTATCAATACTAGCGGGAGGCGTAATGAGCAGTTCTTC. This rearrangement joins TRBV18 to TRBJ2-5; TRBD2 agrees at 12 bases. Judging by the DNA end, TRBJ2-1 fits better; the J call may be wrong. Germline CDR1 is KGHSH and CDR2 is LQKENI. The CDR3 consists of 19 residues.

The rearrangement joins TRBV12-3 or TRBV12-4 to TRBJ2-5, with 7 bases that match TRBD2. The end of the DNA aligns better with TRBJ2-1, so the J call may be wrong. This CDR3 is built from 11 residues. CDR3 in DNA: TGTGCCAGCAGTTCGGGGGGTTGGCAGTTCTTC. This gives the protein CASSSGGWQFF.

The chain couples TRBV20-1 to TRBJ1-5; possible D gene TRBD1, 6 bases. Germline CDR1 DFQATT, CDR2 SNEGSKA (reference sequence). The CDR3 has 16 amino acids. The ends were cut back, 4 bases at V and 2 bases at J, with 18 bases in the middle. In DNA form, the CDR3 reads TGCAGTGCTACTGGTACAGGGATGTCCGGCAATCAGCCCCAGCATTTT. Amino acids: CSATGTGMSGNQPQHF.

The rearrangement uses TRBV6-1 and TRBJ2-1; no definite D call. Trimming stripped 6 bases from V and 0 bases from J, with 12 bases between. Germline V gene lookup returns CDR1 MNHNS and CDR2 SASEGT. CDR3 size: 15 residues. The CDR3 reads CASRIGRNSYNEQFF. The CDR3 DNA sequence: TGTGCCAGCAGGATCGGACGGAACTCCTACAATGAGCAGTTCTTC.

The V call is TRBV4-1, the J call TRBJ2-3, with a tentative D call TRBD2 (5 bases). Trimming shortened V by 0 bases and J by 4 bases, and 14 bases separated the two germline ends. Germline V gene lookup returns CDR1 MGHRA and CDR2 YSYEKL. This CDR3 is built from 16 residues. The CDR3 loop reads CASSQDYAGLPDTQYF. The CDR3, as DNA: TGCGCCAGCAGCCAAGATTACGCGGGTCTCCCAGATACGCAGTATTTT.

This sequence joins TRBV28 and TRBJ2-7; no firm D call. CDR1 and CDR2 from the germline V gene are MDHEN and SYDVKM. The CDR3 is made up of 15 amino acids. The V and J ends lost 6 bases and 0 bases respectively, with 15 bases between them. For the CDR3, the DNA is TGTGCCAGCAGCCCCTCAGAGGTCCGCTCCTACGAGCAGTACTTC. It is translated as CASSPSEVRSYEQYF.

The V and J genes are TRBV25-1 and TRBJ2-5; 10 nucleotides line up with TRBD1. The assigned J gene may be wrong: the sequence end matches TRBJ2-1 better. The germline gives CDR1 MGHDK, CDR2 SYGVNS. The CDR3 covers 15 residues. In DNA, the CDR3 is TGTGCCAGCAGTGAATCAGGGACAGGGGTCAGGGAGCAGTTCTTC. The encoded protein is CASSESGTGVREQFF.

This clonotype occurred a few times. V usage is TRBV20-1 and J usage is TRBJ2-1; 11 bases align to TRBD2. Trimming removed 3 bases from V and 7 bases from J; junction bases left unmatched: 5. The germline CDR1 and CDR2 sequences are DFQATT and SNEGSKA (reference sequence). The CDR3 covers 14 residues. The CDR3 region is CSASGLAGGNEQFF. Here the CDR3 DNA reads TGCAGTGCTAGTGGGCTAGCGGGGGGAAATGAGCAGTTCTTC.

There are a few counts of this clonotype. V gene TRBV20-1 combines with J gene TRBJ2-5; 11 bases map to TRBD2. CDR1 is DFQATT, CDR2 SNEGSKA, per germline (reference sequence). This CDR3 region has 15 residues. The junction had 10 bases not matched to a gene; V was cut back by 5 bases and J by 5 bases. The CDR3 region is CSASIAGGPGETQYF. The CDR3 bases are TGCAGTGCTTCCATAGCGGGGGGGCCGGGGGAGACCCAGTACTTC.

This clonotype has more than one count but fewer than ten. V gene TRBV28 combines with J gene TRBJ2-5, with 7 bases lining up with TRBD1. With 6 bases clipped from V and 4 bases from J, the junction kept 8 bases outside the gene matches. This CDR3 region has 14 residues. Germline lookup yields CDR1 MDHEN and CDR2 SYDVKM. The CDR3 loop reads CASRTDRARETQYF. CDR3 sequence (DNA): TGTGCCAGCAGGACAGACAGGGCTCGAGAGACCCAGTACTTC. The full variable domain, with the rest looked up from reference TRBV28 and TRBJ2-5, is DVKVTQSSRYLVKRTGEKVFLECVQDMDHENMFWYRQDPGLGLRLIYFSYDVKMKEKGDIPEGYSVSREKKERFSLILESASTNQTSMYLCASRTDRARETQYFGPGTRLLVL.

This clonotype was counted only a few times. This rearrangement joins TRBV28 to TRBJ2-3; D not resolved. The CDR3 has 10 residues. Germline CDR1 MDHEN, CDR2 SYDVKM. V lost 6 bases, J lost 3 bases, and 1 base lay in between. As DNA, the CDR3 is TGTGCCAGCAGGACAGATACGCAGTATTTT. Translation gives CASRTDTQYF. The full variable domain, rest sourced from reference TRBV28 and TRBJ2-3, is DVKVTQSSRYLVKRTGEKVFLECVQDMDHENMFWYRQDPGLGLRLIYFSYDVKMKEKGDIPEGYSVSREKKERFSLILESASTNQTSMYLCASRTDTQYFGPGTRLTVL.